This TCR beta chain was obtained from a study of blood T cell repertoires in COVID-19. At the level of the study: Sites in the United States, Italy and Spain provided acute and convalescent COVID-19 samples. Nucleic acid was either cDNA or gDNA, and it came from T cells, B-cell-depleted T cells, or PBMCs.

Germline loops: CDR1 SGHTA, CDR2 FQGTGA. Losses at the gene ends were 5 bases for V and 2 bases for J; bases not matched to a gene: 12. The CDR3 is 19 residues long. Methods used by the authors: Amplifying reference gene primers gave estimates of nucleated cell counts. Measured with immunoSEQ multiplex PCR; TCRdb has only the in-frame clones, and not every one. The D gene and trimming were derived from the DNA, and the V and J assignments and clone size from that table. The sample includes about 160,000 clones, over 80% seen only once; the top ten take 8% to 9.5%. This sequence joins TRBV7-3 and TRBJ2-2, with TRBD2 identical over 12 bases. Sequences were obtained from peripheral blood. The TCR sequence derives from an elderly woman with active or convalescent COVID-19. This CDR3 reads CASSPEEGGLAGNTGELFF. As DNA, the CDR3 is TGTGCCAGCAGCCCGGAGGAGGGGGGACTAGCGGGTAACACCGGGGAGCTGTTTTTT. Combining the CDR3 with reference TRBV7-3 and TRBJ2-2 gives the whole variable domain GAGVSQTPSNKVTEKGKYVELRCDPISGHTALYWYRQSLGQGPEFLIYFQGTGAADDSGLPNDRFFAVRPEGSVSTLKIQRTERGDSAVYLCASSPEEGGLAGNTGELFFGEGSRLTVL.